A selection of T cell receptor beta chains follows, all from one sample in a study of human T cells and chemical hapten exposure. MiXCR, run by TCRdb on the 5' RACE reads, gives a single entry per CDR3 protein. The repertoire has 95,000 to 120,000 distinct CDR3 sequences, approximately 20% of them found once; the top ten carry approximately 2.6%. These receptors were taken from a human donor in good health. The conserved cysteine and the conserved F or W are not part of the CDR3 here. Each record gives: J gene, V gene, clone size, CDR3 protein. Clone size is shown for a subset of rows, as once, few, many or a class of expanded clone.

TRBJ2-1 TRBV10-1 NA ASSPSGDNEQF
TRBJ1-2 TRBV12-5 NA ASGLELLGDRGQYGYT
TRBJ1-4 TRBV4-1 NA ASSQVWVRDRDEKLF
TRBJ2-3 TRBV15 NA ATSRGSGSPPDTQY
TRBJ1-5 TRBV20-1 NA SATFLGPNQPQH
TRBJ2-7 TRBV29-1 few SLPGQSSYEQY
TRBJ1-1 TRBV10-3 NA AISESSDPNTEAF
TRBJ2-5 TRBV6-5 NA ASSYSAGGETQY
TRBJ2-5 TRBV7-7 few ASSPGGLDGPETQY
TRBJ1-1 TRBV12-3/TRBV12-4 few ASSPPAGANTEAF
TRBJ2-7 TRBV29-1 NA SASGDRGNEQY
TRBJ1-3 TRBV28 few ASKTPGNTIY
TRBJ2-1 TRBV5-1 NA ASSLDVPSVNNEQF
TRBJ2-1 TRBV27 NA ASSLRAGGSYNEQF
TRBJ2-1 TRBV11-2 few ASRLAGPAIDEQF
TRBJ2-5 TRBV7-2 NA ASSSFLRETQY
TRBJ2-3 TRBV4-1 NA ASSQDGRGADTQY
TRBJ2-3 TRBV5-1 NA ASSSQPGATDTQY
TRBJ1-5 TRBV10-3 few AIRDTGVNQPQH
TRBJ2-1 TRBV28 few ASSGPKTYNEQF
TRBJ2-7 TRBV19 NA ASSILLRLAGGDEQY
TRBJ2-7 TRBV7-2 few ASSLASGSQYEQY